Given below is one TCR beta chain in context. TCRdb's table, derived via immunoSEQ multiplex PCR, lists solely in-frame clones and lacks some. The sample includes some 120,000 clones, 84% of them seen just once. These data are taken from a study of blood T cell repertoires in COVID-19. Germline V CDR1 and CDR2: LNHDA, SQIVND (reference sequence). The CDR3 is made up of 16 amino acids. Trimming cost V 1 base and J 3 bases; bases outside gene matches: 3. The chain links TRBV19 to TRBJ2-2; 9 positions match TRBD2. The specimen was peripheral blood. The source of this sequence is a woman aged 55-69 years with acute or convalescent COVID-19. DNA for the CDR3: TGTGCCAGTAGTATAGGGCTAGCGGGGCACACCGGGGAGCTGTTTTTT. Encoded protein: CASSIGLAGHTGELFF. Together with reference TRBV19 and TRBJ2-2, the CDR3 gives the full variable domain: DGGITQSPKYLFRKEGQNVTLSCEQNLNHDAMYWYRQDPGQGLRLIYYSQIVNDFQKGDIAEGYSVSREKKESFPLTVTSAQKNPTAFYLCASSIGLAGHTGELFFGEGSRLTVL.